Presented here are 30 T cell receptor beta chains from one specimen sequenced in a study of regulatory T cells in long-lasting Graves disease. As to time point: newly diagnosed GD, antithyroid drugs for less than 3 months. Making the TCR library involved RNA that had been extracted from PBMCs. Arm-PCR of CDR3 regions with iRepertoire HTBI primers generated TCR beta libraries. TCRdb recomputed calls from the multiplex PCR reads with MiXCR, one row per CDR3 protein. The data hold 400,000 to 450,000 distinct CDR3 sequences, with about 15% observed a single time. This same sample was also taken into another study, of T cells in Graves' hyperthyroidism and ophthalmopathy.

The sequencing here drew on peripheral blood mononuclear cells (PBMCs), taken at new diagnosis, from a patient treated with antithyroid drugs. The source is a woman in her thirties with Graves disease.

The CDR3 bases are TGTGCCAGCAGCGTAGACAGGGTCGGGGCCGGGGAGCTGTTTTTT. It specifies CASSVDRVGAGELFF. The gene calls are TRBV9 and TRBJ2-2; possible D gene TRBD1, 6 bases. V dropped 0 bases and J dropped 6 bases, with 12 bases sitting between them. This CDR3 has 15 residues. Germline assignment: CDR1 SGDLS and CDR2 YYNGEE.

This clonotype was found many times. J is TRBJ2-6 and V is TRBV2, with TRBD1 as a possible D gene (5 bases). CDR1 and CDR2 from the germline V gene are SNHLY and FYNNEI. Trimming removed 9 bases at V and 0 bases at J, with 9 bases between. The CDR3 is 14 residues long. The CDR3 region is CASQGFSGANVLTF. CDR3 nucleotide sequence: TGTGCCAGTCAGGGTTTCTCTGGGGCCAACGTCCTGACTTTC.

This clonotype was picked up many times. This chain uses TRBV5-1 with TRBJ1-1; 9 positions agree with TRBD1. Germline V gene sequence: CDR1 SGHRS, CDR2 YFSETQ. CDR3 size: 19 residues. V lost 2 bases, J lost 4 bases, and 18 bases stayed unmatched. The CDR3 nucleotides are TGCGCCAGCAGCTTCCGGGACAGGGTACAATTGGCGGGAGGCACTGAAGCTTTCTTT. Protein sequence: CASSFRDRVQLAGGTEAFF.

This clonotype was detected ten times or more. The V and J genes are TRBV30 and TRBJ1-1, with 7 bases fitting TRBD1. J gave up 6 bases and V 4 bases, and 5 bases lay outside the gene matches. CDR3 length: 12 amino acids. Germline V gene lookup returns CDR1 GTSNPN and CDR2 SVGIG (reference sequence). The CDR3 is CAWITGVAEAFF. The CDR3 region has the DNA TGTGCCTGGATAACAGGGGTCGCTGAAGCTTTCTTT.

This clonotype was counted at least ten times. V is TRBV3-1 and J is TRBJ1-1; D is unresolved. Germline assignment: CDR1 LGHDT and CDR2 YNNKEL (reference sequence). The CDR3 runs 14 residues. The V gene lost 4 bases and the J gene lost 0 bases, with 9 bases spanning the gap. Here the CDR3 DNA reads TGTGCCAGCAGCCTAACGGCCATGAACACTGAAGCTTTCTTT. This translates into CASSLTAMNTEAFF.

The rearrangement links TRBV6-1 to TRBJ2-1; 8 bases are a match to TRBD2. V shed 6 bases and J 2 bases; nucleotides not matched to a gene: 9. The length of the CDR3 is 16 residues. Per germline, CDR1 MNHNS and CDR2 SASEGT. CDR3 protein: CASSSVAGSPYNEQFF. In DNA, the CDR3 is TGTGCCAGCAGCTCCGTAGCGGGAAGCCCCTACAATGAGCAGTTCTTC.

This clonotype was recorded many times. The rearrangement joins TRBV5-1 to TRBJ2-7; 8 nucleotides line up with TRBD1. J gave up 3 bases and V 3 bases, and 5 bases lay outside the gene matches. The length of the CDR3 is 14 residues. CDR1 is SGHRS, CDR2 YFSETQ, per germline. This CDR3 reads CASSSGTGVYEQYF. CDR3 bases: TGCGCCAGCAGCTCCGGGACAGGCGTCTACGAGCAGTACTTC. The full variable domain, completed using reference TRBV5-1 and TRBJ2-7, is KAGVTQTPRYLIKTRGQQVTLSCSPISGHRSVSWYQQTPGQGLQFLFEYFSETQRNKGNFPGRFSGRQFSNSRSEMNVSTLELGDSALYLCASSSGTGVYEQYFGPGTRLTVT.

This clonotype was counted many times. The chain carries TRBV7-9 and TRBJ2-5; 10 bases map to TRBD2. The CDR3 runs to 15 residues. V trimming: 6 bases; J trimming: 1 base; junction bases outside the gene matches: 5. Germline assignment: CDR1 SEHNR and CDR2 FQNEAQ (reference sequence). For the CDR3, the DNA is TGTGCCAGCAGTCACCCTAGCGGGAGCCAAGAGACCCAGTACTTC. It translates to CASSHPSGSQETQYF.

At least ten counts were recorded for this clonotype. This chain uses TRBV11-1 with TRBJ2-7; 7 bases fit TRBD1. This CDR3 has 13 amino acids. CDR1 is SGHAT, CDR2 FQDESV, per germline (reference sequence). With V trimmed by 5 bases and J by 3 bases, 4 bases remained unmatched. The DNA of the CDR3 is TGTGCCAGCAGCCGACAGGGTGGCTACGAGCAGTACTTC. Protein: CASSRQGGYEQYF.

This clonotype was observed a few times. V usage is TRBV30 and J usage is TRBJ1-2; D is ambiguous. Germline values: CDR1 GTSNPN, CDR2 SVGIG (reference sequence). The CDR3 is made up of 14 amino acids. V dropped 0 bases and J dropped 3 bases, with 11 bases sitting between them. DNA of the CDR3: TGTGCCTGGAGTGTACACAGTCCTTACTATGGCTACACCTTC. It translates to CAWSVHSPYYGYTF.

This clonotype was counted between two and nine times. This chain connects TRBV3-1 to TRBJ2-7; TRBD2 matches 8 bases. CDR1 LGHDT and CDR2 YNNKEL come from the germline V gene (reference sequence). Trimming cost V 8 bases and J 2 bases; bases outside gene matches: 14. The CDR3 runs 16 residues. CDR3 nucleotide sequence: TGTGCCAGCGGCGACCTAAAGCGGGGGCCGACCTACGAGCAGTACTTC. Translation gives CASGDLKRGPTYEQYF.

This clonotype was seen ten or more times. The chain employs TRBV2 and TRBJ2-3; possibly TRBD1 for D (6 bases). Germline V lookup: CDR1 SNHLY, CDR2 FYNNEI. Trimming removed 8 bases at V and 3 bases at J, with 12 bases between. There are 13 residues in the CDR3. The CDR3 loop is CASGQGFTDTQYF. The CDR3 DNA sequence: TGTGCCAGCGGGCAGGGGTTTACAGATACGCAGTATTTT.

This chain uses TRBV6-2 or TRBV6-3 with TRBJ2-7; D is ambiguous. Between the trimmed V and J ends, which lost 3 bases and 4 bases, there was a span of 10 bases. Germline CDR1 and CDR2: MNHEY and SVGEGT. The CDR3 spans 13 residues. The DNA for the CDR3 is TGTGCCAGCAGTTATCTCGCCCCATACGAGCAGTACTTC. Protein product: CASSYLAPYEQYF.

This clonotype was observed at least ten times. The chain couples TRBV2 to TRBJ1-6; D uncertain. The germline V gene encodes CDR1 SNHLY and CDR2 FYNNEI. V was pared by 5 bases and J by 1 base, with 12 bases between. The CDR3 sequence is 16 residues long. DNA for the CDR3: TGTGCCAGCAGTCACCAGGAGCCTTCCTATAATTCACCCCTCCACTTT. Translated: CASSHQEPSYNSPLHF.

In this sample, this clonotype turned up many times. The V gene is TRBV7-8, the J gene TRBJ1-2; TRBD1 aligns across 7 bases. CDR3 length: 14 residues. V was clipped by 4 bases and J by 9 bases; unmatched bases: 11. CDR1 is SGHVS and CDR2 is FQNEAQ in the germline V gene. This CDR3 is CASSSDRDAGSYTF. The CDR3 nucleotides are TGTGCCAGCAGCTCAGACAGGGACGCGGGTAGCTACACCTTC. The whole variable domain, remainder taken from reference TRBV7-8 and TRBJ1-2, is GAGVSQSPRYKVAKRGQDVALRCDPISGHVSLFWYQQALGQGPEFLTYFQNEAQLDKSGLPSDRFFAERPEGSVSTLKIQRTQQEDSAVYLCASSSDRDAGSYTFGSGTRLTVV.

On this clonotype: A much larger clone is a single base away; this may be a read error. The chain couples TRBV2 to TRBJ2-1, with D unclear. V lost 5 bases to trimming and J lost 8 bases, with 22 bases between them. CDR3 length equals 16 residues. Germline V CDR1 and CDR2: SNHLY, FYNNEI. The CDR3 DNA reads as TGTGCCAGCAGTCCCCTCATAGGCAGGAGATCTCATGAGCAGTTCTTC. Amino acid sequence: CASSPLIGRRSHEQFF.

V is TRBV14 and J is TRBJ2-5; 9 bases are shared with TRBD2. The CDR3 runs to 15 residues. Germline V gives CDR1 SGHDN, CDR2 FVKESK. Trimming removed 2 bases from V and 4 bases from J; junction bases left unmatched: 5. The CDR3 nucleotides are TGTGCCAGCAGCCAAAGACTAGCGGCAACAGAGACCCAGTACTTC. Protein product: CASSQRLAATETQYF.

The V call is TRBV10-3, the J call TRBJ2-1, with D perhaps matching TRBD1 (8 bases). This CDR3 has 14 residues. V was clipped by 7 bases and J by 5 bases, with 15 bases between them. Germline values: CDR1 ENHRY, CDR2 SYGVKD. The CDR3 is CAITSQGGDNEQFF. The CDR3 bases are TGTGCCATCACCTCACAGGGGGGGGACAATGAGCAGTTCTTC.

This clonotype was observed many times. CDR3 amino acids: CSVDGPGANVLTF. CDR3 nucleotide sequence: TGCAGCGTTGATGGACCTGGGGCCAACGTCCTGACTTTC. The chain couples TRBV29-1 to TRBJ2-6; no clear D. V lost 3 bases, J lost 2 bases, and 5 bases lay in between. The CDR3 extends over 13 amino acids. Germline CDR1 is SQVTM and CDR2 is ANQGSEA.

This clonotype was seen at least ten times. The chain employs TRBV18 and TRBJ1-5, with TRBD1 as a possible D gene (6 bases). The CDR3 contains 17 residues. CDR1 and CDR2 from the germline V gene are KGHSH and LQKENI. The V and J ends lost 3 bases and 2 bases respectively, with 17 bases between them. CDR3 sequence: CASSPVQGRSGNQPQHF. CDR3 nucleotide sequence: TGTGCCAGCTCACCGGTGCAGGGGCGCTCCGGCAATCAGCCCCAGCATTTT.

This clonotype was observed a few times. This chain links TRBV2 with TRBJ2-4, with D perhaps matching TRBD1 (6 bases). The V end was cut by 11 bases, the J end by 1 base, with 15 bases between. The CDR3 length is 14 residues. Germline loops: CDR1 SNHLY, CDR2 FYNNEI. CDR3 nucleotide sequence: TGTGCCCTTTCTCTGGGGGCCGCCAAAAACATTCAGTACTTC. It encodes CALSLGAAKNIQYF. The whole variable domain, filled in from reference TRBV2 and TRBJ2-4, reads EPEVTQTPSHQVTQMGQEVILRCVPISNHLYFYWYRQILGQKVEFLVSFYNNEISEKSEIFDDQFSVERPDGSNFTLKIRSTKLEDSAMYFCALSLGAAKNIQYFGAGTRLSVL.

This clonotype was detected a few times. This rearrangement joins TRBV19 to TRBJ1-1; possibly TRBD1 for D (5 bases). The CDR3 is made up of 12 amino acids. V dropped 6 bases and J dropped 5 bases, with 10 bases sitting between them. Germline values: CDR1 LNHDA, CDR2 SQIVND (reference sequence). The DNA of the CDR3 is TGTGCCAGTAGGTTCGGGGGAACTGAAGCTTTCTTT. Its translation: CASRFGGTEAFF.

This clonotype occurred many times. The J gene is TRBJ2-2, the V gene TRBV7-9; 8 bases are shared with TRBD1. V trimming: 8 bases; J trimming: 6 bases; junction bases outside the gene matches: 8. The length of the CDR3 is 14 residues. Germline V gene data show CDR1 as SEHNR and CDR2 as FQNEAQ (reference sequence). The CDR3 is CASGTGSNSGELFF. The CDR3 coding sequence is TGTGCCAGCGGGACAGGATCAAACTCCGGGGAGCTGTTTTTT.

This clonotype was detected a few times. This chain connects TRBV13 to TRBJ2-4; 8 bases map to TRBD1. CDR1 PRHDT and CDR2 FYEKMQ come from the germline V gene (reference sequence). The CDR3 length is 15 residues. J was trimmed by 5 bases and V by 4 bases; bases with no gene match: 7. The CDR3 region has the DNA TGTGCCAGCAGCTCCCGTAAGACAGGGGAAAACATTCAGTACTTC. It yields the protein CASSSRKTGENIQYF.

Many counts were recorded for this clonotype. J is TRBJ1-5 and V is TRBV12-3 or TRBV12-4; D gene unclear. CDR3 size: 13 residues. The V end was cut by 7 bases, the J end by 4 bases, with 11 bases between. CDR3 region: CASTLGRNQPQHF. CDR3 in DNA: TGTGCCAGCACCCTAGGGAGAAATCAGCCCCAGCATTTT.

This clonotype was seen a few times. The CDR3 protein is CASTPRSGGSRGELFF. The CDR3 bases are TGTGCCAGCACCCCTCGTTCGGGGGGGTCCCGTGGGGAGCTGTTTTTT. This chain connects TRBV6-1 to TRBJ2-2, with TRBD2 matching 8 bases. The V gene end was trimmed by 7 bases and the J gene end by 8 bases; junction bases not matched to a gene: 15. This CDR3 region has 16 residues. Germline values: CDR1 MNHNS, CDR2 SASEGT.

This chain joins TRBV27 and TRBJ1-1; possible D gene TRBD1, 6 bases. This CDR3 is built from 16 residues. Trimming stripped 5 bases from V and 0 bases from J, with 16 bases between. CDR1 is MNHEY, CDR2 SMNVEV, per germline (reference sequence). The CDR3 region is CASSTRQEVMNTEAFF. CDR3 coding DNA: TGTGCCAGCAGTACGCGACAGGAGGTGATGAACACTGAAGCTTTCTTT.

This clonotype was counted only a few times. The junction departs from the called germline gene at one end, perhaps through a read error. V gene TRBV20-1 combines with J gene TRBJ2-1, with 11 bases that match TRBD2. The CDR3 runs to 16 residues. Germline assignment: CDR1 DFQATT and CDR2 SNEGSKA (reference sequence). CDR3 sequence reads: CSARGTSGRVFNEQFF. Here the CDR3 DNA reads TGCAGTGCCAGAGGAACTAGCGGGAGAGTGTTCAATGAGCAGTTCTTC.

Ten or more counts support this clonotype. This chain joins TRBV9 and TRBJ2-1; D remains unclear. Germline CDR1 SGDLS, CDR2 YYNGEE. This CDR3 spans 15 amino acids. Trimming stripped 2 bases from V and 0 bases from J, with 9 bases between. This chain's CDR3 is CASSVRSHSYNEQFF. DNA for the CDR3: TGTGCCAGCAGCGTGCGGTCACACTCCTACAATGAGCAGTTCTTC. Drawing the rest from reference TRBV9 and TRBJ2-1, the complete variable domain is DSGVTQTPKHLITATGQRVTLRCSPRSGDLSVYWYQQSLDQGLQFLIQYYNGEERAKGNILERFSAQQFPDLHSELNLSSLELGDSALYFCASSVRSHSYNEQFFGPGTRLTVL.

In its sample, this clonotype was seen many times. J is TRBJ2-5 and V is TRBV2; 8 bases match TRBD2. Germline V gene lookup returns CDR1 SNHLY and CDR2 FYNNEI. Germline trimming cut 0 bases from V and 5 bases from J; bases unmatched to any gene: 8. The CDR3 runs 16 residues. CDR3 DNA sequence: TGTGCCAGCAGTGAAGCTAGCGTGGGCGGGGGGGAGACCCAGTACTTC. Translated: CASSEASVGGGETQYF.